These 22 T cell receptor beta chains originate from one sample sequenced in a study of OX40 agonist ivuxolimab in advanced cancers. This table comes from immunoSEQ multiplex PCR, and its TCRdb copy is limited to in-frame clones, with some not included. The table records 90,000 to 130,000 clones, roughly 87% of them present only once. Sequences were derived from CD4+ or CD8+ T cells sorted from blood, sampled in a trial of the OX40 agonist ivuxolimab. These receptors were taken from an adult with an advanced solid tumor such as melanoma, head and neck, liver or kidney cancer.

The genes are TRBV11-3 and TRBJ2-3, with 7 positions matching TRBD1. With 8 bases clipped from V and 6 bases from J, the junction kept 2 bases outside the gene matches. Germline CDR1 is SGHNT and CDR2 is YENEEA. The CDR3 covers 11 residues. The CDR3 is CASGRGDTQYF. The CDR3 bases are TGTGCCAGCGGCAGGGGGGATACGCAGTATTTT.

As for this clone: Different DNA sequences within this sample yield the same CDR3. This chain uses TRBV5-1 with TRBJ1-6; 7 nucleotides align to TRBD1. The length of the CDR3 is 14 residues. Germline V lookup: CDR1 SGHRS, CDR2 YFSETQ. V lost 0 bases and J lost 7; bases outside the gene matches: 1. The CDR3 DNA sequence: TGCGCCAGCAGCTTGGCACAGGGGAATTCACCCCTCCACTTT. This sequence encodes CASSLAQGNSPLHF. Based on the CDR3 plus reference TRBV5-1 and TRBJ1-6, the full variable domain is KAGVTQTPRYLIKTRGQQVTLSCSPISGHRSVSWYQQTPGQGLQFLFEYFSETQRNKGNFPGRFSGRQFSNSRSEMNVSTLELGDSALYLCASSLAQGNSPLHFGNGTRLTVT.

The chain recombines TRBV5-4 with TRBJ2-7; 7 bases are a match to TRBD2. Germline V gene sequence: CDR1 SGHNT, CDR2 YYREEE (reference sequence). J lost 2 bases, V lost 2 bases, and 10 bases had no gene match. This CDR3 is 16 amino acids long. The CDR3 here is CASSFSTSALPYEQYF. The DNA of the CDR3 is TGTGCCAGCAGCTTTAGCACTAGCGCACTCCCCTACGAGCAGTACTTC.

The chain employs TRBV30 and TRBJ2-3, with 8 bases matching TRBD1. CDR3 length: 15 residues. V lost 5 bases and J lost 2; bases outside the gene matches: 9. Germline-derived CDR1 and CDR2 are GTSNPN and SVGIG (reference sequence). This CDR3 is CAWGGDRPPTDTQYF. CDR3 nucleotides: TGTGCCTGGGGTGGGGACAGGCCTCCCACAGATACGCAGTATTTT.

V and J are TRBV2 and TRBJ1-1; a weak D match, TRBD1 (5 bases). Germline assignment: CDR1 SNHLY and CDR2 FYNNEI. The V end was cut by 1 base, the J end by 8 bases, with 8 bases between. There are 12 residues in the CDR3. The DNA of the CDR3 is TGTGCCAGCAGTGAAGGATGGGGGGAAGCTTTCTTT. The encoded protein is CASSEGWGEAFF.

This clone was seen just once. The junction departs from germline at one end; a sequencing error may be responsible. The V gene is TRBV6-5, the J gene TRBJ1-2; 7 nucleotides align to TRBD1. The CDR3 covers 13 residues. Germline V lookup: CDR1 MNHEY, CDR2 SVGAGI. CDR3 DNA sequence: TGTGCCAGCAGTTCCGGGACAGTTTATGGCCACACCTTC. This encodes CASSSGTVYGHTF.

The chain recombines TRBV9 with TRBJ2-5; 7 nucleotides line up with TRBD1. This CDR3 is built from 14 residues. CDR1 is SGDLS, CDR2 YYNGEE, per germline. J gave up 3 bases and V 1 base, and 3 bases lay outside the gene matches. CDR3 in amino acids: CASSVRDSEETQYF. The DNA of the CDR3 is TGTGCCAGCAGCGTACGGGACAGCGAAGAGACCCAGTACTTC.

The chain links TRBV4-3 to TRBJ1-2; D remains unclear. The germline gives CDR1 LGHNA, CDR2 YSLEER. Trimming pared 1 base from V and 3 bases from J, leaving 12 bases between. This CDR3 is 15 amino acids long. The CDR3 DNA is TGCGCCAGCAGCCAAGCTTCTGGGCGCGACTATGGCTACACCTTC. It yields the protein CASSQASGRDYGYTF.

V and J are TRBV7-3 and TRBJ2-6; D is uncertain. CDR3 length: 16 amino acids. CDR1 and CDR2 from the germline V gene are SGHTA and FQGTGA. V lost 1 base and J 4 bases, leaving 11 bases between the germline ends. The CDR3 nucleotides are TGTGCCAGCAGCTTAATCGACACTACGGGGGCCAACGTCCTGACTTTC. Translated: CASSLIDTTGANVLTF.

The chain links TRBV2 to TRBJ1-2, with D possibly matching TRBD1 (5 bases). CDR1 and CDR2 (germline): SNHLY, FYNNEI. V lost 7 bases and J 2 bases, leaving 8 bases between the germline ends. This CDR3 is built from 12 residues. In DNA form, the CDR3 reads TGTGCCAGCAAGACAGACAACTATGGCTACACCTTC. This encodes CASKTDNYGYTF.

This chain connects TRBV10-3 to TRBJ1-4; weak D call: TRBD1 (6 bases). V was shortened by 2 bases and J by 7 bases, with 14 bases between the two germline ends. The CDR3 has 15 amino acids. Germline V CDR1 and CDR2: ENHRY, SYGVKD. CDR3 nucleotide sequence: TGTGCCATCAGTGAGAGGGGGGGTGAGGGTGAAAAACTGTTTTTT. As protein: CAISERGGEGEKLFF.

The V gene is TRBV1, the J gene TRBJ2-7; no DNA check was done on the table's D call, TRBD2. TRBV1 is marked as a pseudogene. The CDR3 has 14 amino acids. CDR3 amino acids: CTSSQSLAGVEQYF. CDR3 DNA sequence: TGCACCAGCAGCCAAAGCCTAGCGGGAGTTGAGCAGTACTTC.

This chain links TRBV7-6 with TRBJ2-7, with 8 bases matching TRBD2. The germline V gene encodes CDR1 SGHVS and CDR2 FNYEAQ. V lost 2 bases to trimming and J lost 0 bases; unmatched junction nucleotides: 12. This CDR3 is 18 amino acids long. CDR3 sequence reads: CASSLSAAGVSFSYEQYF. The CDR3 DNA follows: TGTGCCAGCAGCTTATCAGCAGCGGGGGTTTCCTTCTCCTACGAGCAGTACTTC.

V usage is TRBV11-3 and J usage is TRBJ2-5; 8 nucleotides align to TRBD1. Germline V gives CDR1 SGHNT, CDR2 YENEEA. J was trimmed by 1 base and V by 1 base; bases with no gene match: 8. This CDR3 region has 17 residues. The CDR3 DNA reads as TGTGCCAGCAGCTTAGGGGACAGGCCCAATCTCCAAGAGACCCAGTACTTC. Translated: CASSLGDRPNLQETQYF.

This chain links TRBV25-1 with TRBJ2-7; D call uncertain. CDR1 and CDR2 (germline): MGHDK, SYGVNS. The V and J ends lost 3 bases and 4 bases respectively, with 4 bases between them. There are 11 residues in the CDR3. The CDR3 protein is CASSDLYEQYF. CDR3 nucleotides: TGTGCCAGCAGTGATTTGTACGAGCAGTACTTC.

The chain carries TRBV9 and TRBJ2-5; D may be TRBD2 (5 bases). CDR3 length equals 14 residues. Germline CDR1 reads SGDLS; CDR2 reads YYNGEE. The V and J ends lost 4 bases and 1 base respectively, with 11 bases between them. The CDR3 loop is CASSLGVFQETQYF. The CDR3 bases are TGTGCCAGCAGCCTCGGGGTCTTCCAAGAGACCCAGTACTTC.

This clone was picked up one time. The CDR3 DNA sequence: TGTGCCAGCAGTACCTCGGACAGGGGACACGAGCAGTACTTC. Translation: CASSTSDRGHEQYF. V is TRBV6-5 and J is TRBJ2-7; 9 positions match TRBD1. V dropped 5 bases and J dropped 5; count of bases not matched to a gene: 7. The CDR3 contains 14 residues. Germline lookup yields CDR1 MNHEY and CDR2 SVGAGI.

The V call is TRBV7-8, the J call TRBJ1-3, with D possibly matching TRBD1 (5 bases). Germline V gives CDR1 SGHVS, CDR2 FQNEAQ. Trimming pared 5 bases from V and 0 bases from J, leaving 14 bases between. The CDR3 loop spans 16 amino acids. The CDR3 DNA sequence: TGTGCCAGCAGCCCCCGGGTGGGGGGCTCTGGAAACACCATATATTTT. This encodes CASSPRVGGSGNTIYF. Variable domain in full (rest from reference TRBV7-8 and TRBJ1-3): GAGVSQSPRYKVAKRGQDVALRCDPISGHVSLFWYQQALGQGPEFLTYFQNEAQLDKSGLPSDRFFAERPEGSVSTLKIQRTQQEDSAVYLCASSPRVGGSGNTIYFGEGSWLTVV.

The chain is built from TRBV5-6 and TRBJ2-5; D not certain. TRBJ2-7 explains the end of the DNA better; the J call may be wrong. CDR1 is SGHDT, CDR2 YYEEEE, per germline. This CDR3 comprises 14 residues. The CDR3 sequence is CASSSPGLGYEQYF. CDR3 DNA sequence: TGTGCCAGCAGCTCCCCCGGGCTGGGTTACGAGCAGTACTTC.

This clone came up a few times. The chain employs TRBV19 and TRBJ1-5; 8 nucleotides agree with TRBD1. The V gene end was trimmed by 5 bases and the J gene end by 7 bases; junction bases not matched to a gene: 10. Germline CDR1 LNHDA, CDR2 SQIVND (reference sequence). This CDR3 is 15 amino acids long. The CDR3 region has the DNA TGTGCCAGTAGTTGGACAGGGAAGGTCTTCCAGCCCCAGCATTTT. Translated, it gives CASSWTGKVFQPQHF.

The V and J genes are TRBV7-9 and TRBJ1-1, with TRBD1 matching over 7 bases. V trimming: 5 bases; J trimming: 6 bases; junction bases outside the gene matches: 9. The CDR3 contains 14 residues. Germline assignment: CDR1 SEHNR and CDR2 FQNEAQ (reference sequence). CDR3 sequence (DNA): TGTGCCAGCAGCCAGGGGGGCATAGGCCCTGAAGCTTTCTTT. It codes for CASSQGGIGPEAFF.

The chain has TRBV6-1 and TRBJ1-5; no firm D call. Trimming stripped 4 bases from V and 6 bases from J, with 7 bases between. Germline V lookup: CDR1 MNHNS, CDR2 SASEGT. The CDR3 extends over 12 amino acids. The CDR3 nucleotides read TGTGCCAGCAGTGGAGAGACTCAGCCCCAGCATTTT. It encodes CASSGETQPQHF.